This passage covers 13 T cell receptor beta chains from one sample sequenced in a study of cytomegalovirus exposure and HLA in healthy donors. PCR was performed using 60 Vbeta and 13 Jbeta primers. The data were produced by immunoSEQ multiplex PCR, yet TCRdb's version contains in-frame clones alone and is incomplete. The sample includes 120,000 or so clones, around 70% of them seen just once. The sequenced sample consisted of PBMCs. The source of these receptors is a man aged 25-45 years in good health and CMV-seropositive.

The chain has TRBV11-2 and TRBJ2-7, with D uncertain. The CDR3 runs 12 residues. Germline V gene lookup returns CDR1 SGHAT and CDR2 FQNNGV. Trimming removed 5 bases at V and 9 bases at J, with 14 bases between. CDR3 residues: CASSPPRLGQYF. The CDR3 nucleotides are TGTGCCAGCAGCCCACCCAGGTTGGGGCAGTACTTC.

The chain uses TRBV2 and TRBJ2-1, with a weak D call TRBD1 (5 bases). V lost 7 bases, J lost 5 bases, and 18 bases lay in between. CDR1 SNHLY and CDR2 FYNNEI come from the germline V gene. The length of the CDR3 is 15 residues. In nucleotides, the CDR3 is TGTGCCAGCATCCCAAGGGGCTCCCCCGACAATGAGCAGTTCTTC. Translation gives CASIPRGSPDNEQFF.

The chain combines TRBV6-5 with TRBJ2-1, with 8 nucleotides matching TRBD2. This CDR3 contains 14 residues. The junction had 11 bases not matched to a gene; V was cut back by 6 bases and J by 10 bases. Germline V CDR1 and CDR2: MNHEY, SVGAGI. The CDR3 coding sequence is TGTGCCAGCAGGCCGAGCGGGAGACGGCGGGAGCAGTTCTTC. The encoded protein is CASRPSGRRREQFF.

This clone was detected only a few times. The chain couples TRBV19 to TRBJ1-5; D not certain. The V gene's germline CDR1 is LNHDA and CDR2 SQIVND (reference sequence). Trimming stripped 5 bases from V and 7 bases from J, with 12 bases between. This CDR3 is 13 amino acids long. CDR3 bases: TGTGCCAGTAGTTGGCAGTCCCCCCAGCCCCAGCATTTT. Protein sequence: CASSWQSPQPQHF.

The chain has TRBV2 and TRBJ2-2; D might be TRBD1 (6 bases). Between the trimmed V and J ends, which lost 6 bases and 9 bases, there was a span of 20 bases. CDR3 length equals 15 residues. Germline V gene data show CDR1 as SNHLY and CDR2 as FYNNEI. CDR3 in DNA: TGTGCCAGCAGGGGAGACAGGTTTACGGTCCGGGAGCTGTTTTTT. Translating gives CASRGDRFTVRELFF.

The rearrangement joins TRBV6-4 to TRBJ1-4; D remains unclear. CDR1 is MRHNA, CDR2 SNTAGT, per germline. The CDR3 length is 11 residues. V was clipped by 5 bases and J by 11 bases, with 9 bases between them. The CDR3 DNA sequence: TGTGCCAGCAGTACCCGGAGGAAACTGTTTTTT. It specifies CASSTRRKLFF.

The CDR3 here is CASNPQGRNPPSEQYF. CDR3 nucleotides: TGTGCCAGCAACCCACAGGGTCGAAACCCGCCCTCCGAGCAGTACTTC. This chain connects TRBV7-3 to TRBJ2-7; the D gene is possibly TRBD1 (6 bases). From germline, CDR1 is SGHTA and CDR2 FQGTGA. V shed 7 bases and J shed 6 bases, with 25 bases lying between them. The CDR3 length is 16 residues.

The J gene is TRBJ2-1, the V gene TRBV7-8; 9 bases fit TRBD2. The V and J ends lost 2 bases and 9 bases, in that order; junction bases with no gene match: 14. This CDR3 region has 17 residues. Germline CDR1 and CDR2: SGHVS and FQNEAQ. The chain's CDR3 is CASSLLASGMGLGEQFF. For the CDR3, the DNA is TGTGCCAGCAGCTTATTGGCTAGCGGGATGGGGTTGGGTGAGCAGTTCTTC.

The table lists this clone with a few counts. The CDR3 coding sequence is TGTGCCAGCAGGGAGACAGGGAGGTCCCCCACCGGGGAGCTGTTTTTT. It translates to CASRETGRSPTGELFF. V is TRBV5-6 and J is TRBJ2-2; D perhaps matches TRBD1 (7 bases). Trimming removed 5 bases from V and 4 bases from J, with 18 bases in between. CDR3 length: 16 amino acids. Germline CDR1 and CDR2: SGHDT and YYEEEE. Full variable domain (outside the CDR3, taken from reference TRBV5-6 and TRBJ2-2): DAGVTQSPTHLIKTRGQQVTLRCSPKSGHDTVSWYQQALGQGPQFIFQYYEEEERQRGNFPDRFSGHQFPNYSSELNVNALLLGDSALYLCASRETGRSPTGELFFGEGSRLTVL.

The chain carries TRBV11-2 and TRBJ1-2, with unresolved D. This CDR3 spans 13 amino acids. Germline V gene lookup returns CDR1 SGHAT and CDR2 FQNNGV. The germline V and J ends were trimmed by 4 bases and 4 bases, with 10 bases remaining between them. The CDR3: CASSWSQVYGYTF. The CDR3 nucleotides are TGTGCCAGCAGCTGGTCTCAGGTCTATGGCTACACCTTC.

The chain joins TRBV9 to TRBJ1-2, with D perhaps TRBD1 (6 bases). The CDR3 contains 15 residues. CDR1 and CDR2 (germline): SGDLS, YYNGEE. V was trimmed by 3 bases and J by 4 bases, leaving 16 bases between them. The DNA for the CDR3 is TGTGCCAGCAGCGCTACAGGGTTGAGAAGCTATGGCTACACCTTC. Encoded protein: CASSATGLRSYGYTF. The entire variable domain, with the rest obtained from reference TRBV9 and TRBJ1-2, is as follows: DSGVTQTPKHLITATGQRVTLRCSPRSGDLSVYWYQQSLDQGLQFLIQYYNGEERAKGNILERFSAQQFPDLHSELNLSSLELGDSALYFCASSATGLRSYGYTFGSGTRLTVV.

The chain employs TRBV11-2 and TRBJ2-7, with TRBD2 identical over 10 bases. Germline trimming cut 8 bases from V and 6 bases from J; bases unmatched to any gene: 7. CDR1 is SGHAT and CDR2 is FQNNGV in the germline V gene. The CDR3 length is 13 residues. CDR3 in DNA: TGTGCCAGCGGAGTACTAGCGGGAAGCGAGCAGTACTTC. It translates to CASGVLAGSEQYF.

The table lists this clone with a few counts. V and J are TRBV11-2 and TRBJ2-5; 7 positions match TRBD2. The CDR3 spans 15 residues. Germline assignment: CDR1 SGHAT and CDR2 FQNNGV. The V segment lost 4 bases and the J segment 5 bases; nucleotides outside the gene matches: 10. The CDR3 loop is CASSSSFQGGETQYF. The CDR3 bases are TGTGCCAGCAGCTCTAGTTTCCAGGGAGGGGAGACCCAGTACTTC. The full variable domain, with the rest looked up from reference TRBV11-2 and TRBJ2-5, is EAGVAQSPRYKIIEKRQSVAFWCNPISGHATLYWYQQILGQGPKLLIQFQNNGVVDDSQLPKDRFSAERLKGVDSTLKIQPAKLEDSAVYLCASSSSFQGGETQYFGPGTRLLVL.